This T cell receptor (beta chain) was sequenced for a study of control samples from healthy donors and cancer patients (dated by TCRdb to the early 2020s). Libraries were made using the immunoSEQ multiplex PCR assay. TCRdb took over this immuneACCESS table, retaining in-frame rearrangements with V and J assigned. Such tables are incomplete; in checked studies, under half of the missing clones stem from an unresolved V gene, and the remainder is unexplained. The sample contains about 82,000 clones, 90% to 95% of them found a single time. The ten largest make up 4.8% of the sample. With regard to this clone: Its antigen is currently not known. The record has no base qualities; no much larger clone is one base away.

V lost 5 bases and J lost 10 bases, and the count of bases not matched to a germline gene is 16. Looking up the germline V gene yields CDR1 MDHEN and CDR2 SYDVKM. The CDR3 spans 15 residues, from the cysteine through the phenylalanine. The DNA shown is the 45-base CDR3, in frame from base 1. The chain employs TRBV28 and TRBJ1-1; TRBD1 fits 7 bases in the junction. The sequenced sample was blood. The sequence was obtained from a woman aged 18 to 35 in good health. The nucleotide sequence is TGTGCCAGCAGTCAGGGGGAGCGGCCGCTCTTTGGAGCTTTCTTT. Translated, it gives CASSQGERPLFGAFF.